This TCR beta chain was found in a study of blood T cell repertoires in COVID-19. About the research overall: COVID-19 samples, acute and convalescent, were from the United States, Italy and Spain. The analysed material was cDNA or gDNA that came from T cells, B-cell-depleted T cells, or PBMCs.

Methods used by the authors: Estimation of nucleated cell counts relied on the amplification of reference gene primers. Assay: immunoSEQ multiplex PCR; the TCRdb copy retains only in-frame clones and omits some. That table furnishes V, J and clone size, whereas the DNA furnished D and trimming. The sample lists some 350,000 clones, around 89% occurring once. Looked up from germline, CDR1 is MNHEY and CDR2 is SVGEGT. Trimming removed 2 bases from V and 3 bases from J; junction bases left unmatched: 12. The CDR3 runs to 20 residues. The sample consisted of peripheral blood. This receptor was identified in a young woman with COVID-19, enrolled during active disease. This chain joins TRBV6-2 or TRBV6-3 and TRBJ2-3, with 15 bases identical to TRBD2. In nucleotides, the CDR3 is TGTGCCAGCAGTTACCTTTCCGGGACTAGCGGGAGGCGGGGGACAGATACGCAGTATTTT. Amino acids: CASSYLSGTSGRRGTDTQYF.